Sequencing of this T cell receptor beta chain was carried out in a study of a mutant IDH1 vaccine in newly diagnosed glioma (dated by TCRdb to about 2021). Regarding the research as a whole: Across visits V03 through V10, patients got a total of eight vaccinations, given in weeks 1, 3, 5, 7, 11, 15, 19 and 23. In the chemotherapy-containing groups, vaccination started alongside temozolomide cycles, whereas in patients who had radiotherapy alone it started 4-6 weeks after radiotherapy. Of the 32 patients who were treated, about 62% were male and roughly 38% were female, and the mean age was about 40 years. Prior to enrollment, patients had been given standard therapy consisting of radiotherapy alone, temozolomide alone, or radiochemotherapy with temozolomide, with the combination given to most patients. Peripheral blood was drawn at six visits: V03 (baseline), V05, V07, V10, V12 and V13. For exploratory analyses, longitudinal TCRB deep sequencing was carried out in about two dozen treated patients wherever samples were available.

The germline V gene encodes CDR1 SGHRS and CDR2 YFSETQ. Between the V and J ends, shortened by 2 bases and 4 bases respectively, the junction contains 9 bases. Taken from cysteine to phenylalanine, the CDR3 has 13 residues. Just CDR3 DNA is preserved here, 39 bases in frame from base 1. Broad study findings and their caveats: Changes in the top peripheral T cell clonotypes picked up by TCRB sequencing did not appear to be linked to pseudoprogression. Availability determined which PBMC samples were chosen for TCRB deep sequencing. Vaccine-induced immune responses across multiple MHC alleles were detected in roughly 94% of patients. It was noted by the authors that analyses of patient blood samples could not be reproduced owing to sample limitations.

Libraries were built with the immunoSEQ multiplex PCR assay. Rearranged TCR beta chain sequences were amplified using the hsTCRB Kit according to the manufacturer's protocol. TCRB libraries were sequenced on an Illumina MiSeq. The study's own analysis went as follows. The proprietary platform of the kit vendor was used for demultiplexing, trimming and gene mapping. In TCRdb, the immuneACCESS table is reduced to in-frame sequences with V and J assigned. These tables do not hold every clone; where another copy was compared, an unresolved V gene accounts for under half, and the others remain unexplained. Clonal size and the V and J genes are those of that table, whereas D and trimming came from the DNA. This sample comprises about 130,000 clones, roughly 75% of them detected only once. The top ten hold under 7% of the sample. Regarding this clone: Its binding antigen is unknown. Base qualities are not provided; no much larger clone lies one nucleotide away.

Per the publication, the time point label means: week 11, during vaccination. Each vaccine dose was 300 ug of a 20-mer mutant IDH1 peptide in Montanide, given subcutaneously with topical imiquimod. All donors had newly diagnosed IDH1-mutant astrocytomas of WHO grade 3 or 4 that showed loss of nuclear ATRX. The samples were drawn from NOA16, a multicentre, single-arm, open-label phase I trial in Germany that tested a mutant IDH1 peptide vaccine in humans for the first time. The DNeasy Blood and Tissue Kit was used to extract genomic DNA from EDTA blood for TCRB sequencing. The clonotype originates from a man aged 35 to 55 with glioma. The sample was PBMCs, taken from a glioma patient whose treatment included an IDH1 peptide vaccine. Recombination linked TRBV5-1 to TRBJ1-2, and TRBD1 may be the D gene, going by 5 matching bases. The DNA reads as follows: TGCGCCAGCAGCTTCAGGGAGGCCTATGGCTACACCTTC. Its amino acids are CASSFREAYGYTF.